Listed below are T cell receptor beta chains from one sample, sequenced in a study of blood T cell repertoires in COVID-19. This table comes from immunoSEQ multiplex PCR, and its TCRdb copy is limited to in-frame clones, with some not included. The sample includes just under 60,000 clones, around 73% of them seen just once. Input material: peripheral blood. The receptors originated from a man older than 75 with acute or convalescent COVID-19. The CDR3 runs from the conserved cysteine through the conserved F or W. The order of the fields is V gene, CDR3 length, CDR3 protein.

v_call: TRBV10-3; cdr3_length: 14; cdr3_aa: CAIRERQGAYEQYF
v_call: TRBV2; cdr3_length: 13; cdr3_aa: CASSEAGYYEQYF
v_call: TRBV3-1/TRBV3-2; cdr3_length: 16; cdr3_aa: CASSQGLAGGQETQYF
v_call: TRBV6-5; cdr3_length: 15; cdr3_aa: CASSLGQGAWYGYTF
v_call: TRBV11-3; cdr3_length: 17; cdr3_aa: CASSLVLAGDGTDTQYF
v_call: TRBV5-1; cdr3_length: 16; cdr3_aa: CASSLEGVRNTGELFF
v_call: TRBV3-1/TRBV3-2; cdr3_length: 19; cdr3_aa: CASSHARTGGRIAKNIQYF
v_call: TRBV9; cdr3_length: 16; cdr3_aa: CASSVGLAGGQNEQFF
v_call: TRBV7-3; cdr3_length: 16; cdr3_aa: CASSFGTGDGTDTQYF
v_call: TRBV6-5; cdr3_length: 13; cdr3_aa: CASSYDSNYGYTF
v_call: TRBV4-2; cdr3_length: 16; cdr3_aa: CASSHLPGQDDNEQFF
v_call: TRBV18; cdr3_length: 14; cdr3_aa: CASSPSGSWETQYF
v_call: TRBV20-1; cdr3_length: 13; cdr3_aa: CSASLSGANVLTF
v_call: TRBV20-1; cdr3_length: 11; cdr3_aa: CSAPLYNEQFF
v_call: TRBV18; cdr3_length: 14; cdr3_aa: CASSRSADTDTQYF
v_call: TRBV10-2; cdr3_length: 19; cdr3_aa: CASSESSFASGSGRDTQYF
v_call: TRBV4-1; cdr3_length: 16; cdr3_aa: CASSQDLAGPYNEQFF
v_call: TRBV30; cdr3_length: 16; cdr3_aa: CAWSAAAVATNEKLFF
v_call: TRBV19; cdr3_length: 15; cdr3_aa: CASSQLRNSHYGYTF
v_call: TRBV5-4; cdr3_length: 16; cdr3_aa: CASSLSGTSGFYEQYF
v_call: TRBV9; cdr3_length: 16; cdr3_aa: CASSVGLAGGAYEQYF
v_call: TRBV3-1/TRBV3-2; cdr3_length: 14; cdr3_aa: CASSGGQGGYGYTF
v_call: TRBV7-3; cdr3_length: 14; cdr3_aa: CASSPGTSGSRQYF
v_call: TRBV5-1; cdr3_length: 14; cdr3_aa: CASSPRGTIGELFF
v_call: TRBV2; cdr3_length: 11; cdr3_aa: CASGRDRVYTF
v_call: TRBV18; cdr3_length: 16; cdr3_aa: CASSPGVLVSSYEQYF
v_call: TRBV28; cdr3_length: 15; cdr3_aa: CASSFSTSGKWEQYF
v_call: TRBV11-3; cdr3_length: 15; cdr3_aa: CASSLGRGRNYEQYF
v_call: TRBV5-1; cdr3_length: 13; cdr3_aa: CASTGGGASPLHF
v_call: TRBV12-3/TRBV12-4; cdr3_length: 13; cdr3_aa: CASSLDSNTEAFF
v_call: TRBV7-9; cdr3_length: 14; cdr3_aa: CASSRGTGMGEQYF
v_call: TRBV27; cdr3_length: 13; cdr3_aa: CASSFLNTGELFF
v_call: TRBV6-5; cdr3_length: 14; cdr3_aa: CASSSSRGSYEQYF
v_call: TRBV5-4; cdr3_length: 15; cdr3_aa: CASSPGQNHNSPLHF
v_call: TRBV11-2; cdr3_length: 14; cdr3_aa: CASSLGSIYTEAFF
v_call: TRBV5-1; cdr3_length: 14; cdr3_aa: CASSSGQGSYEQYF
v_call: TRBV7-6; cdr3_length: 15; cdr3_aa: CASSLGDRVAYGYTF
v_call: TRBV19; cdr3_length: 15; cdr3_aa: CASSTLAGAYNEQFF
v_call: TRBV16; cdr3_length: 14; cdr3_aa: CASSPPTGDYGYTF
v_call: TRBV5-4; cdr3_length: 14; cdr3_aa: CASSRTGSGTEAFF
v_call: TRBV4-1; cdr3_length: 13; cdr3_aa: CASRVDSNSPLHF
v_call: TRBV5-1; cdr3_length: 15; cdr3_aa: CASSLGRSSGEKLFF
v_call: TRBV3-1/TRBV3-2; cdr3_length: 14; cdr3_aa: CASSPSQSAGTQYF
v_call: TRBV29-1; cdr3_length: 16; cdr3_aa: CSVPTGGAPGGTEAFF
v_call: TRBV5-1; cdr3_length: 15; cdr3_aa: CASSLGDRGGTPLHF
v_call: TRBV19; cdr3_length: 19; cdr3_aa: CASSTIPGQGFTGANVLTF
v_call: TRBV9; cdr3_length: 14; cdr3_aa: CASSVGTSGETQYF
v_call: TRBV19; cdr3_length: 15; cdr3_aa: CASSVGGASGNTIYF
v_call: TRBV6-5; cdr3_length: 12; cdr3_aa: CASRQGSTEAFF
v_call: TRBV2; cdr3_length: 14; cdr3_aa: CASRQTGRSQPQHF
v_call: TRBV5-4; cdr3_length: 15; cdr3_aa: CASSLAGPSGNEQFF
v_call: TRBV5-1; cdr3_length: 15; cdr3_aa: CASSLYLENADTQYF
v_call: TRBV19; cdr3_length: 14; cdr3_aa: CASSGSANTGELFF